Described below is a single TCR beta chain sequence and its context. The CDR3 length is 13 residues. Germline CDR1 and CDR2: KGHSY and FQNENV. The V gene lost 3 bases and the J gene lost 8 bases, with 11 bases spanning the gap. This specimen comes from a study of technical replicates of blood from several donors. Assay: immunoSEQ multiplex PCR; the TCRdb copy retains only in-frame clones and omits some. In the table there are fewer than 85,000 clones, around 94% of which are singletons. The sample comprised T cells isolated from PBMCs. The sequence derives from a human donor in good health. The V call is TRBV16, the J call TRBJ2-1, with D unclear. The CDR3 DNA reads as TGTGCCAGCAGCCACCCAGGCGCAGATGAGCAGTTCTTC. Translation gives CASSHPGADEQFF.